This T cell receptor (beta chain) was identified in a study of cytomegalovirus exposure and HLA in healthy donors. Turning to this clone: What it binds is not known.

This CDR3 is built from 18 residues. V was pared by 6 bases and J by 7 bases, with 17 bases of the junction left unmatched. Per germline, CDR1 MDHEN and CDR2 SYDVKM. Study conclusions and caveats: The authors listed some 150 TCR beta chains as cytomegalovirus-associated. An assumption of roughly uniform sequencing depth across donors underlay the presence/absence analyses. Researchers left out some V segments, among them TRBV6-2 and TRBV6-3, as indistinguishable. In a later analysis, a missense DCLRE1C variant was linked to TCR beta V- and J-gene trimming.

13 Jbeta primers and 60 Vbeta primers were used for the PCR. TCRdb's table, derived via immunoSEQ multiplex PCR, lists solely in-frame clones and lacks some. Among about 120,000 clones, around 77% were seen once, and the ten largest hold around 5.8%. This clonotype originated in a man between 18 and 35 years old in good health and CMV-seropositive. This rearrangement joins TRBV28 to TRBJ2-2; 10 bases align to TRBD2. Sequencing used PBMCs. CDR3 residues: CASSTPTPSGREGGELFF. The CDR3 region has the DNA TGTGCCAGCAGCACCCCGACCCCCAGCGGGAGGGAAGGCGGGGAGCTGTTTTTT.